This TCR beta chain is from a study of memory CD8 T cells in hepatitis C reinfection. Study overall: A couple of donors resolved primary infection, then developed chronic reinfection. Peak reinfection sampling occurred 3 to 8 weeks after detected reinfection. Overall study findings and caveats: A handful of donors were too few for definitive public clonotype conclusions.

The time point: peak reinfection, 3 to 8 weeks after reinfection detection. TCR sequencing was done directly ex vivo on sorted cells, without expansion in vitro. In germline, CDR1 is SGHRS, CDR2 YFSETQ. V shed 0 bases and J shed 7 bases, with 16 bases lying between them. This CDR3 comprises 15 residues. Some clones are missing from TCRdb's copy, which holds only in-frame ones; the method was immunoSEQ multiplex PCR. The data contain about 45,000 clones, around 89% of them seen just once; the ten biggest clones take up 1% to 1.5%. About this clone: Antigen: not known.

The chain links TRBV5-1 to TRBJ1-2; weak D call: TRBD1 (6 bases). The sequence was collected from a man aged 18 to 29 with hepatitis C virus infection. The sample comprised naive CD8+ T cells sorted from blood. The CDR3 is CASSLAPGLGGGYTF. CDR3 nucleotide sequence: TGCGCCAGCAGCTTGGCCCCGGGACTAGGGGGTGGCTACACCTTC. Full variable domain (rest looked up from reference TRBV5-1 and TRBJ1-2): KAGVTQTPRYLIKTRGQQVTLSCSPISGHRSVSWYQQTPGQGLQFLFEYFSETQRNKGNFPGRFSGRQFSNSRSEMNVSTLELGDSALYLCASSLAPGLGGGYTFGSGTRLTVV.